This passage covers 17 T cell receptor beta chains from one sample sequenced in a study of vaccination effects on CD4 cells after COVID-19. Antigens for these TCRs are unknown. Once cultured for approximately ten days, the cells underwent separation to obtain CD4+ T cells. Sequencing used immunoSEQ multiplex PCR; TCRdb keeps in-frame clones, though not all of them. Of about 58,000 clones in the sample, 70% to 80% were seen once. The input for sequencing was CD4+ T cells from PBMCs cultured without peptide, taken before COVID-19 vaccination. These receptors were obtained from a human donor who received a COVID-19 vaccine.

The chain has TRBV5-1 and TRBJ2-3; weak D call: TRBD2 (5 bases). Germline CDR1 is SGHRS and CDR2 is YFSETQ. The CDR3 is 16 amino acids. V lost 0 bases, J lost 4 bases, and 15 bases lay in between. Written as DNA, the CDR3 is TGCGCCAGCAGCTTGGGGCGGGCGAGGTTGGCAGATACGCAGTATTTT. Translated: CASSLGRARLADTQYF.

This chain joins TRBV11-2 and TRBJ2-1; 7 bases line up with TRBD1. Germline CDR1 and CDR2: SGHAT and FQNNGV. The CDR3 loop spans 14 amino acids. V lost 6 bases and J lost 6; bases outside the gene matches: 8. The DNA of the CDR3 is TGTGCCAGCAGTTACCCGGGACAGCTCAATGAGCAGTTCTTC. It encodes CASSYPGQLNEQFF.

The chain joins TRBV6-1 to TRBJ1-6, with D possibly matching TRBD1 (5 bases). Trimming pared 2 bases from V and 7 bases from J, leaving 12 bases between. Germline CDR1 is MNHNS and CDR2 is SASEGT. The CDR3 loop spans 15 amino acids. The CDR3, as DNA: TGTGCCAGCAGTGAATACGGCGGGGGAAATTCACCCCTCCACTTT. Translation: CASSEYGGGNSPLHF.

This chain links TRBV13 with TRBJ1-2; D is unresolved. Germline CDR1 is PRHDT and CDR2 is FYEKMQ (reference sequence). The CDR3 runs to 14 residues. V was shortened by 2 bases and J by 1 base, with 8 bases between the two germline ends. The CDR3 region is CASSLTQLNYGYTF. As DNA, the CDR3 is TGTGCCAGCAGCTTAACACAGCTTAACTATGGCTACACCTTC.

The genes are TRBV19 and TRBJ2-7; D call uncertain. The CDR3 loop spans 15 amino acids. V lost 3 bases and J 2 bases, leaving 14 bases between the germline ends. The germline V gene encodes CDR1 LNHDA and CDR2 SQIVND (reference sequence). The CDR3 loop is CASSMRHGRTYEQYV. In nucleotides, the CDR3 is TGTGCCAGTAGTATGCGCCACGGCCGGACCTACGAGCAGTACGTC.

For the CDR3, the DNA is TGTGCCACCAGTGATGGTCTAGCGGGAGGCCCTAAAGAGACCCAGTACTTC. Translation gives CATSDGLAGGPKETQYF. The chain joins TRBV24-1 to TRBJ2-5; TRBD2 agrees at 11 bases. Per germline, CDR1 KGHDR and CDR2 SFDVKD. V shed 3 bases and J 3 bases; nucleotides not matched to a gene: 8. This CDR3 is built from 17 residues.

The chain has TRBV14 and TRBJ2-5; 7 nucleotides match TRBD2. CDR1 SGHDN and CDR2 FVKESK come from the germline V gene. The CDR3 covers 18 residues. Losses at the gene ends were 2 bases for V and 7 bases for J; bases not matched to a gene: 19. The CDR3 region has the DNA TGTGCCAGCAGCCAATCGGCTTCAGCGCGGGGGAACCTTGGGACCCAGTACTTC. Protein: CASSQSASARGNLGTQYF. The whole variable domain, remainder taken from reference TRBV14 and TRBJ2-5, is EAGVTQFPSHSVIEKGQTVTLRCDPISGHDNLYWYRRVMGKEIKFLLHFVKESKQDESGMPNNRFLAERTGGTYSTLKVQPAELEDSGVYFCASSQSASARGNLGTQYFGPGTRLLVL.

This clone turned up a few times. The genes are TRBV5-5 and TRBJ2-2; TRBD2 matches 7 bases. The V and J ends lost 6 bases and 4 bases, in that order; junction bases with no gene match: 12. CDR1 and CDR2 (germline): SGHKS, YYEKEE (reference sequence). The CDR3 is made up of 16 amino acids. The CDR3 sequence: CASTQRGQGGTGELFF. The CDR3 nucleotides read TGTGCCAGCACCCAGCGGGGCCAGGGAGGCACCGGGGAGCTGTTTTTT. Looking up the rest from reference TRBV5-5 and TRBJ2-2 gives the full variable domain: DAGVTQSPTHLIKTRGQQVTLRCSPISGHKSVSWYQQVLGQGPQFIFQYYEKEERGRGNFPDRFSARQFPNYSSELNVNALLLGDSALYLCASTQRGQGGTGELFFGEGSRLTVL.

V gene TRBV7-9 combines with J gene TRBJ1-2; possible D gene TRBD1, 6 bases. The CDR3 runs 13 residues. From germline, CDR1 is SEHNR and CDR2 FQNEAQ (reference sequence). Between the trimmed V and J ends, which lost 5 bases and 2 bases, there was a span of 9 bases. CDR3 amino acids: CASSITGNYGYTF. The CDR3 DNA reads TGTGCCAGCAGCATTACAGGGAACTATGGCTACACCTTC. Full variable domain (outside the CDR3, taken from reference TRBV7-9 and TRBJ1-2): DTGVSQNPRHKITKRGQNVTFRCDPISEHNRLYWYRQTLGQGPEFLTYFQNEAQLEKSRLLSDRFSAERPKGSFSTLEIQRTEQGDSAMYLCASSITGNYGYTFGSGTRLTVV.

The chain joins TRBV6-6 to TRBJ1-5; maybe TRBD1 (6 bases). Germline V gene sequence: CDR1 MNHNY, CDR2 SVGAGI (reference sequence). The CDR3 has 15 amino acids. The ends were cut back, 3 bases at V and 4 bases at J, with 13 bases in the middle. CDR3 sequence (DNA): TGTGCCAGCAGTTATACAGGGTGGGTGAATCAGCCCCAGCATTTT. Residues: CASSYTGWVNQPQHF.

The rearrangement joins TRBV3-1 (or the pseudogene TRBV3-2) to TRBJ1-6, with TRBD1 identical over 7 bases. The length of the CDR3 is 15 residues. From germline, CDR1 is LGHDT and CDR2 YNNKEL (reference sequence). V shed 4 bases, J shed 5 bases, and the junction held 5 bases outside the gene matches. CDR3 amino acids: CASSPGQVDNSPLHF. In DNA, the CDR3 is TGTGCCAGCAGCCCCGGACAGGTTGATAATTCACCCCTCCACTTT.

The chain combines TRBV5-8 with TRBJ1-2; no reliable D call. V shed 2 bases and J shed 0 bases, with 14 bases lying between them. Per germline, CDR1 SGHTS and CDR2 YDEGEE. The CDR3 is 16 residues long. CDR3 sequence: CASSFSLGASNYGYTF. The CDR3 DNA is TGTGCCAGCAGCTTCTCCCTGGGAGCGTCTAACTATGGCTACACCTTC. The full variable domain, with the rest looked up from reference TRBV5-8 and TRBJ1-2, is EAGVTQSPTHLIKTRGQQATLRCSPISGHTSVYWYQQALGLGLQFLLWYDEGEERNRGNFPPRFSGRQFPNYSSELNVNALELEDSALYLCASSFSLGASNYGYTFGSGTRLTVV.

V and J are TRBV19 and TRBJ1-3, with a possible D match to TRBD1 (5 bases). The ends were cut back, 6 bases at V and 4 bases at J, with 19 bases in the middle. The CDR3 is 16 residues long. From germline, CDR1 is LNHDA and CDR2 SQIVND (reference sequence). CDR3 residues: CASSTWGRSGGNTIYF. The CDR3 region has the DNA TGTGCCAGTAGCACCTGGGGACGGTCGGGGGGAAACACCATATATTTT. The full variable domain, with the rest looked up from reference TRBV19 and TRBJ1-3, is DGGITQSPKYLFRKEGQNVTLSCEQNLNHDAMYWYRQDPGQGLRLIYYSQIVNDFQKGDIAEGYSVSREKKESFPLTVTSAQKNPTAFYLCASSTWGRSGGNTIYFGEGSWLTVV.

As DNA, the CDR3 is TGTGCCAGCAGCTTAGAAGGCAGGGGGCGAAGCGGAGCTTTCTTT. It specifies CASSLEGRGRSGAFF. The genes are TRBV7-9 and TRBJ1-1, with 8 bases fitting TRBD1. Losses at the gene ends were 1 base for V and 10 bases for J; bases not matched to a gene: 11. Per germline, CDR1 SEHNR and CDR2 FQNEAQ (reference sequence). This CDR3 comprises 15 residues. Full variable domain (remainder filled in from reference TRBV7-9 and TRBJ1-1): DTGVSQNPRHKITKRGQNVTFRCDPISEHNRLYWYRQTLGQGPEFLTYFQNEAQLEKSRLLSDRFSAERPKGSFSTLEIQRTEQGDSAMYLCASSLEGRGRSGAFFGQGTRLTVV.

This clone has just a few counts. This chain connects TRBV2 to TRBJ1-4; unclear D gene. V was shortened by 5 bases and J by 3 bases, with 10 bases between the two germline ends. Germline-derived CDR1 and CDR2 are SNHLY and FYNNEI. CDR3 length: 14 residues. The CDR3 region has the DNA TGTGCCAGCAGTCAAGGGTATCCTAATGAAAAACTGTTTTTT. Amino acids: CASSQGYPNEKLFF.

This chain links TRBV5-1 with TRBJ1-5, with D possibly being TRBD1 (5 bases). This CDR3 has 13 amino acids. The germline V gene has CDR1 SGHRS and CDR2 YFSETQ. V lost 2 bases and J 7 bases, leaving 10 bases between the germline ends. The CDR3 here is CASSFQGGQPQHF. The CDR3 DNA reads TGCGCCAGCAGCTTTCAGGGTGGACAGCCCCAGCATTTT.

This rearrangement joins TRBV2 to TRBJ1-1; D is uncertain. V shed 6 bases and J shed 6 bases, with 20 bases lying between them. CDR3 length: 15 amino acids. Germline loops: CDR1 SNHLY, CDR2 FYNNEI. DNA of the CDR3: TGTGCCAGCAGAAGGCCGGCGAACCCTAGAGCTGAAGCTTTCTTT. Translated: CASRRPANPRAEAFF.